This T cell receptor (beta chain) was identified in a study of blood T cell repertoires in COVID-19. Study as a whole: Sites across the United States, Italy and Spain contributed samples from acute and convalescent COVID-19. PBMCs, B-cell-depleted T cells, or T cells were the source of the cDNA or gDNA that made up the material.

This CDR3 contains 15 residues. V dropped 1 base and J dropped 4 bases, with 14 bases sitting between them. CDR1 and CDR2 (germline): SGDLS, YYNGEE. Authors' processing steps: The authors estimated nucleated cell counts from reference gene primer amplification. Data came from immunoSEQ multiplex PCR; TCRdb stores just in-frame clones and leaves some out. V and J calls and clone size are as listed in that table; D and trimming were resolved from the DNA. The sample lists over 150,000 clones; around 80% were seen once. Sequencing used peripheral blood. The chain is built from TRBV9 and TRBJ1-1; D not resolved. The TCR originated in a human donor in a cohort sampled during active COVID-19. The DNA of the CDR3 is TGTGCCAGCAGCGTATTAAACCAAGGAGGCACTGAAGCTTTCTTT. Translated: CASSVLNQGGTEAFF.